This T cell receptor beta chain emerged from a study of CD8+ T cells in alopecia areata (dated by TCRdb to 2017 to 2018). Regarding the research as a whole: The treated patients took part in an open-label pilot trial in which moderate-to-severe alopecia areata was treated with oral tofacitinib at 5 to 10 mg twice daily. Patients received tofacitinib for 6 to 18 months and were then followed off drug for 6 months to check for delayed response and recurrence. To study T cell clonal expansion in alopecia areata, the researchers applied high-throughput TCRbeta sequencing to both the C3H/HeJ mouse model and human patients. In humans, TCRbeta sequencing was performed on scalp tissue and on sorted CD4+ and CD8+ peripheral blood T cells from healthy controls and from patients with patchy or totalis/universalis alopecia areata. Biopsies were taken from tofacitinib-treated patients at baseline and again at 4 and 24 weeks into treatment, and several of those patients also had a later scalp biopsy. Scalp clonality was compared across normal scalp (n=4), patchy alopecia areata scalp (n=8), and alopecia totalis/universalis scalp (n=8). RNA was extracted with the PAXgene miRNA kit for fixed scalp, the miRNeasy kit for PBMCs, and the RNeasy kit for mouse skin. immunoSEQ multiplex PCR using 35 Vbeta forward primers and 13 Jbeta reverse primers was used to amplify TCRbeta CDR3 regions. On the study overall, not on this receptor specifically: Higher clonality and more expanded CD8+ clones were observed in lesional scalp than in normal scalp, particularly in alopecia totalis/universalis, a finding suggestive of antigenic drive. Resident alphabeta T cells in normal human skin are also sequenced, complicating scalp TCR repertoire analysis, unlike mouse skin dominated by gammadelta T cells. TCR sequences shared between patients were less clear than in mice, possibly partly because of HLA diversity in the patient population.

On this clone: The specificity of this receptor is unknown. Base-call qualities are not available, and no considerably larger clone is one nucleotide away.

The CDR3 has 14 amino acids, counting the end cysteine and phenylalanine. Only CDR3 DNA is held: 42 bases, read in frame from base 1. The germline V gene gives CDR1 as SQVTM and CDR2 as ANQGSEA. Trimming takes 2 bases off V and 4 bases off J; junction bases not matched to a gene: 4. The library was made by the immunoSEQ multiplex PCR assay. For TCR sequencing, RNA was extracted from every sample and reverse transcribed into cDNA to serve as template. First-strand cDNA was synthesized with SuperScript III using a 2:1 mix of oligo-dT and random hexamers. A synthetic immune receptor repertoire was used to assess amplification bias, and residual bias was removed computationally. The paper's data handling went like this. After raw reads were preprocessed to remove errors, the CDR3 was defined following IMGT conventions as running from the conserved cysteine to phenylalanine. To get clonality, Shannon entropy was normalized by log2 of the number of productive unique TCRs and the result was subtracted from 1. Whether scalp clones were CD4 or CD8 was inferred by matching scalp TCRbeta sequences against CD4 and CD8 repertoires sorted from blood. This is the immuneACCESS table as TCRdb keeps it, with only in-frame sequences that have V and J called. A part of the clones is gone; compared with another copy, unresolved V genes explain less than half, and the rest is unexplained. V and J calls and clone size are those listed in that table; D and trimming were worked out from the DNA. The sample table lists hundreds of thousands of clones, 50% to 65% of them with a count of one. Jointly, the top ten make up over 0.4% of the sample.

Per the publication, the time point label means: baseline before oral tofacitinib. Peripheral blood and lesional scalp punch biopsies were obtained from patients with alopecia areata. After PBMCs were isolated by density centrifugation and stained for CD3, CD4 and CD8, a FACSAria was used to sort CD4+ and CD8+ T cells. The chain was built from TRBV29-1 and TRBJ1-2, and 10 bases in between align with TRBD1. The receptor was isolated from a human donor with alopecia areata. The sequencing here drew on CD4+ T cells sorted from blood, taken at week 0. The sequenced DNA is TGCAGCGTTGAAAGGGACAGGGGCTTCTATGGCTACACCTTC. The resulting protein is CSVERDRGFYGYTF. The full variable domain, with segments outside the CDR3 supplied by the reference TRBV29-1 and TRBJ1-2 proteins, appears as SAVISQKPSRDICQRGTSLTIQCQVDSQVTMMFWYRQQPGQSLTLIATANQGSEATYESGFVIDKFPISRPNLTFSTLTVSNMSPEDSSIYLCSVERDRGFYGYTFGSGTRLTVV.